This passage covers 11 T cell receptor beta chains from one sample sequenced in a study of cytomegalovirus exposure and HLA in healthy donors. The protocol was immunoSEQ multiplex PCR, while the TCRdb copy is restricted to in-frame clones and leaves out a portion. Of approximately 170,000 clones listed, about 85% were seen once; the top ten hold approximately 15%. Sequencing used PBMCs. The source is a man in his late teens or twenties in good health and CMV-seropositive.

This clone occurred a few times. The chain couples TRBV5-1 to TRBJ1-1; D possibly corresponds to TRBD1 (5 bases). From germline, CDR1 is SGHRS and CDR2 YFSETQ. The CDR3 covers 16 residues. The V end lost 4 bases, the J end lost 0 bases, and 16 bases lay between the germline ends. Written as DNA, the CDR3 is TGCGCCAGCAGCATGGGGTACAGGCGGATGAACACTGAAGCTTTCTTT. Translation gives CASSMGYRRMNTEAFF.

The gene calls are TRBV18 and TRBJ1-1; TRBD1 is a possible D gene (6 bases). Germline values: CDR1 KGHSH, CDR2 LQKENI. The CDR3 is 13 amino acids. Between the trimmed V and J ends, which lost 10 bases and 0 bases, there was a span of 12 bases. For the CDR3, the DNA is TGTGCCACCTCCGGGACACTGAACACTGAAGCTTTCTTT. This translates into CATSGTLNTEAFF.

This clone was seen once. The rearrangement links TRBV11-1 to TRBJ2-7, with 12 bases fitting TRBD1. The V gene end was trimmed by 6 bases and the J gene end by 10 bases; junction bases not matched to a gene: 10. Germline CDR1 and CDR2: SGHAT and FQDESV (reference sequence). The CDR3 runs to 14 residues. CDR3 protein: CASSFGTGGFLQYF. DNA for the CDR3: TGTGCCAGCAGTTTCGGGACAGGGGGCTTTCTCCAGTACTTC.

The rearrangement uses TRBV10-3 and TRBJ2-7; TRBD1 is a possible D gene (5 bases). The CDR3 consists of 15 residues. Germline assignment: CDR1 ENHRY and CDR2 SYGVKD. V was clipped by 3 bases and J by 5 bases, with 17 bases between them. CDR3 loop: CAISDYLVKGDEQYF. DNA for the CDR3: TGTGCCATCAGTGATTATTTAGTAAAAGGGGACGAGCAGTACTTC.

The J gene is TRBJ1-3, the V gene TRBV9; D perhaps matches TRBD1 (5 bases). The germline V gene encodes CDR1 SGDLS and CDR2 YYNGEE. The V end was cut by 4 bases, the J end by 4 bases, with 12 bases between. This CDR3 contains 14 residues. The CDR3 DNA sequence: TGTGCCAGCAGCCAGGGCCCTTCCGGAAACACCATATATTTT. This encodes CASSQGPSGNTIYF.

J is TRBJ1-5 and V is TRBV7-9, with TRBD1 matching 7 bases. J lost 5 bases, V lost 5 bases, and 12 bases had no gene match. The CDR3 has 16 residues. The V gene's germline CDR1 is SEHNR and CDR2 FQNEAQ (reference sequence). Here the CDR3 DNA reads TGTGCCAGCAGCCAGACAGGGATGGGGGCAGATCAGCCCCAGCATTTT. It encodes CASSQTGMGADQPQHF.

The chain employs TRBV28 and TRBJ1-1; D remains unclear. The V gene's germline CDR1 is MDHEN and CDR2 SYDVKM. V lost 6 bases to trimming and J lost 0 bases, with 8 bases between them. The CDR3 consists of 13 residues. The DNA of the CDR3 is TGTGCCAGCAGCCCTCGGGTGAACACTGAAGCTTTCTTT. It codes for CASSPRVNTEAFF.

The chain recombines TRBV5-1 with TRBJ2-3; 9 bases are shared with TRBD2. The V and J ends lost 0 bases and 0 bases, in that order; junction bases with no gene match: 17. Germline values: CDR1 SGHRS, CDR2 YFSETQ. The CDR3 is 21 amino acids. CDR3 sequence reads: CASSLGQILAGSSRSTDTQYF. The CDR3 bases are TGCGCCAGCAGCTTGGGCCAAATCCTAGCGGGAAGCAGCAGAAGCACAGATACGCAGTATTTT.

This chain uses TRBV18 with TRBJ2-1; 9 nucleotides agree with TRBD1. The CDR3 covers 14 residues. CDR1 KGHSH and CDR2 LQKENI come from the germline V gene. V was clipped by 6 bases and J by 10 bases; unmatched bases: 10. The CDR3 here is CASSVLRDREEQFF. CDR3 DNA: TGTGCCAGCTCGGTCCTTCGGGACAGGGAAGAGCAGTTCTTC.

At least ten counts were recorded for this clone. The rearrangement links TRBV6-4 to TRBJ2-1; 12 bases line up with TRBD2. V was clipped by 4 bases and J by 6 bases; unmatched bases: 1. CDR1 is MRHNA and CDR2 is SNTAGT in the germline V gene. The CDR3 runs to 14 residues. The CDR3 sequence is CASSASGGANEQFF. CDR3 nucleotide sequence: TGTGCCAGCAGTGCTAGCGGGGGGGCCAATGAGCAGTTCTTC.

V gene TRBV28 combines with J gene TRBJ2-3, with D tentatively TRBD2 (6 bases). V shed 4 bases and J shed 0 bases, with 8 bases lying between them. CDR1 is MDHEN and CDR2 is SYDVKM in the germline V gene. There are 14 residues in the CDR3. The CDR3 loop is CASSSSASTDTQYF. CDR3 bases: TGTGCCAGCAGTTCTAGCGCTAGCACAGATACGCAGTATTTT.